This T cell receptor (beta chain) was sequenced in a study of technical replicates of blood from several donors. Method: immunoSEQ multiplex PCR; TCRdb's copy keeps in-frame clones and lacks some. The sample consists of approximately 90,000 clones, roughly 96% of them appearing once. V shed 3 bases, J shed 2 bases, and the junction held 4 bases outside the gene matches. In germline, CDR1 is SGDLS, CDR2 YYNGEE. CDR3 length: 15 residues. This chain joins TRBV9 and TRBJ2-7, with 11 bases fitting TRBD2. This clonotype was obtained from a human donor in good health. Sequencing was carried out using T cells isolated from PBMCs. CDR3 amino acids: CASSAGTSGTYEQYF. The CDR3 nucleotides are TGTGCCAGCAGCGCGGGGACTAGCGGTACCTACGAGCAGTACTTC.